This T cell receptor (beta chain) was sequenced during a study of T cells after yellow fever vaccination. Study-level findings and limits: A small share of clonotypes appeared in both CD4 and CD8 compartments.

The CDR3 contains 14 residues. V was shortened by 5 bases and J by 3 bases, with 11 bases between the two germline ends. Via MiXCR, TCRdb re-called the 5' RACE reads, giving one row per CDR3 protein. The sample includes approximately 260,000 distinct CDR3 sequences, around 5.2% of them seen just once. This clonotype was counted a few times. The antigen remains unidentified. The rearrangement links TRBV12-3 or TRBV12-4 to TRBJ2-1; tentative D call: TRBD1 (6 bases). This clonotype was sampled from a man between 18 and 29 years old who received the YFV17D yellow fever vaccine. The sequencing here drew on CD4+ T cells sorted from PBMCs, taken on the day of the yellow fever booster vaccination. CDR3 sequence: CASSHGQNYNEQFF. CDR3 in DNA: TGTGCCAGCAGTCATGGACAGAACTACAATGAGCAGTTCTTC.